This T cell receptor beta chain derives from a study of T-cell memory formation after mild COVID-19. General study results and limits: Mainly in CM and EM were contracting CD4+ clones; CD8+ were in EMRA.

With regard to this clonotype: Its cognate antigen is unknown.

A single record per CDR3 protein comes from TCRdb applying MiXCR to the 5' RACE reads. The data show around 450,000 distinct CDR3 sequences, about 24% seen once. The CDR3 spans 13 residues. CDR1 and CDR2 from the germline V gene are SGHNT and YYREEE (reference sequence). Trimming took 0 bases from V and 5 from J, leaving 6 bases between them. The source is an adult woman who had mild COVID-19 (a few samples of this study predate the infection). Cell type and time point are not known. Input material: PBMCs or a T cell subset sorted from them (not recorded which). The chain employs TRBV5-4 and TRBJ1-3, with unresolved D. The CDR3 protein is CASSLGARNTIYF. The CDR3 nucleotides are TGTGCCAGCAGCTTGGGGGCCCGAAACACCATATATTTT.